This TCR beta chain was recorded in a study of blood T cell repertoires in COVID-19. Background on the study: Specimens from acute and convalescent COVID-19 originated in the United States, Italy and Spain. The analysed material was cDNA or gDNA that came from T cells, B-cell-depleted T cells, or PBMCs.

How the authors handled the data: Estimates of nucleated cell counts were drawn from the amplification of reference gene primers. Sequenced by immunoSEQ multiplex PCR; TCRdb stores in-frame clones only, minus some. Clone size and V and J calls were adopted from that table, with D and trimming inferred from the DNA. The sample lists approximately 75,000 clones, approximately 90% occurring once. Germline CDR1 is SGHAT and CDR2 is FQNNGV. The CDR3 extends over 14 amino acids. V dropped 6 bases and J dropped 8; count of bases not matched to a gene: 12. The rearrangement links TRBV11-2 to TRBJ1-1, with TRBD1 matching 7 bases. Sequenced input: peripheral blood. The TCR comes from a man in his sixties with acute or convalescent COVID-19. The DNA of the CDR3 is TGTGCCAGCAGAACCCTGGGACAGTCCCCCGAAGCTTTCTTT. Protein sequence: CASRTLGQSPEAFF.